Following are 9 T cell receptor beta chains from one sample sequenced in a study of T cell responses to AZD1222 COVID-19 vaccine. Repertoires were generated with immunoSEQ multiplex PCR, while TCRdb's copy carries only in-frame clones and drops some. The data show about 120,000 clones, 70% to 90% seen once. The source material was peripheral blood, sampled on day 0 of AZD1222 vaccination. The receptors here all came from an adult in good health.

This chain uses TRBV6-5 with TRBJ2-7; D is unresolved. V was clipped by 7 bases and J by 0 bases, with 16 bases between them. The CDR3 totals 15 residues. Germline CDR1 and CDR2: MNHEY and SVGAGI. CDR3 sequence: CASKLGDLSSYEQYF. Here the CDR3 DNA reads TGTGCCAGCAAACTTGGCGACTTAAGCTCCTACGAGCAGTACTTC.

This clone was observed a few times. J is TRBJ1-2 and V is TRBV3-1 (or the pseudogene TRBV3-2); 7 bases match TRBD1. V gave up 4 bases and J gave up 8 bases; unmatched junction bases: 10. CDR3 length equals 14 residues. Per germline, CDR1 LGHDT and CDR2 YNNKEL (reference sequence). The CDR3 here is CASSRNRDSGGYTF. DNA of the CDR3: TGTGCCAGCAGCCGAAACCGGGACAGCGGAGGCTACACCTTC.

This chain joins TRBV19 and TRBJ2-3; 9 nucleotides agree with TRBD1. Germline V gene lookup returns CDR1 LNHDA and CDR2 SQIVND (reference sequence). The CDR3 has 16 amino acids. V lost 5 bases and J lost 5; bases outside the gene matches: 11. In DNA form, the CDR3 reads TGTGCCAGTAGTGCAACCGGGACAGGGTCCCAAGATACGCAGTATTTT. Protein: CASSATGTGSQDTQYF.

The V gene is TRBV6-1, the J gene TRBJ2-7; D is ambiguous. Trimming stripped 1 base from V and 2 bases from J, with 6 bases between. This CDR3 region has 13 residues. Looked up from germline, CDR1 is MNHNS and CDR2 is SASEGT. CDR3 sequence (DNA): TGTGCCAGCAGTGAAGGCCGGGCCTACGAGCAGTACTTC. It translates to CASSEGRAYEQYF.

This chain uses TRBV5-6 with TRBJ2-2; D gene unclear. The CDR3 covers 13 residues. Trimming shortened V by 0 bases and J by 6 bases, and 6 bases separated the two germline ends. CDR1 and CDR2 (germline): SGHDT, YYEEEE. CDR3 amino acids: CASSLVGPGELFF. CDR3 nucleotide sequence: TGTGCCAGCAGCTTGGTGGGTCCCGGGGAGCTGTTTTTT.

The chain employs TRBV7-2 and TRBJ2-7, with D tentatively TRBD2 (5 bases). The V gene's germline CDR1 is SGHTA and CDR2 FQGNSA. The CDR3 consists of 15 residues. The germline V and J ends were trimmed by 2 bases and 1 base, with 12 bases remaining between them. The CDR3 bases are TGTGCCAGCAGCTTAAGCGGCCCAGAGTCCTACGAGCAGTACTTC. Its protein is CASSLSGPESYEQYF.

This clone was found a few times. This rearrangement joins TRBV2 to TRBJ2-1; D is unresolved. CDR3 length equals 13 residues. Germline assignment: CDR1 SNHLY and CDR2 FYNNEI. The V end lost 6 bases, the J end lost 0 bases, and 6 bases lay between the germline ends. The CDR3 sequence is CASRDFSYNEQFF. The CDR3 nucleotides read TGTGCCAGCAGGGATTTCTCCTACAATGAGCAGTTCTTC.

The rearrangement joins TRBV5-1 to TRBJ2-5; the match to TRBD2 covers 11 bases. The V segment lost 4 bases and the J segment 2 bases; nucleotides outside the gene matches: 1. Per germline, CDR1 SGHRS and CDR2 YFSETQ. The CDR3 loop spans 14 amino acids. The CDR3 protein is CASSRLAGQETQYF. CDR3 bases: TGCGCCAGCAGCCGACTAGCGGGGCAAGAGACCCAGTACTTC.

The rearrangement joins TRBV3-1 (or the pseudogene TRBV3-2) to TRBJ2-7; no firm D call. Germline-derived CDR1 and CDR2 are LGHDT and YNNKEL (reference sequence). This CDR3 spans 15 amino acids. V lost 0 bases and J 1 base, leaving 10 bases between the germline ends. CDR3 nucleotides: TGTGCCAGCAGCCAAGATTTGGGCCCGTCCTACGAGCAGTACTTC. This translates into CASSQDLGPSYEQYF.